This T cell receptor beta chain was identified during a study of cytomegalovirus exposure and HLA in healthy donors listed by TCRdb under 2017. Regarding the complete study: An earlier analysis of under 600 of the donors reported about 290 Gb of sequence data and some 120 million unique TCR beta sequences from approximately 180 million T cells. The later analysis used no new phenotypic data to find candidate immune exposures, relying instead on TCR beta sequences and their occurrence across donors. Genome-wide SNP genotypes for about 55% of the roughly 670 donors were used in a later genetic analysis, which treated that subset as a discovery cohort. An earlier analysis of 587 of the donors used high-throughput TCR beta sequencing to judge whether each TCR beta V gene segment behaved as functional or pseudogenic. Donor age, sex, ethnicity and CMV serostatus were compiled together with the repertoire data. Among 300 to 500 genotyped donors of the cohort, an average of approximately 200,000 unique TCR beta nucleotide sequences was sequenced per donor, of which approximately 19% were non-productive. Every discovery cohort repertoire had been produced on one sequencing platform. The number of typed donors differed by locus: about 629-640 for A, B, C, DRB1 and DQB1; 500 to 550 for DQA1; roughly 600 for DPA1; and roughly 470 for DPB1. The study aimed to test whether signatures of past pathogen exposure could be identified by cataloging public T cell receptors. To study patterns of TCR occurrence, a later analysis re-analyzed previously published TCR beta repertoires from 666 donors and added high-resolution HLA genotyping. Of the approximately 400 genotyped donors, approximately 83% fell in the genetic ancestry cluster associated with self-reported Caucasian donors. Along with the approximately 620-subject first cohort, a separate validation cohort of 120 different subjects was used. To predict cytomegalovirus infection status, the study combined high-throughput TCR immunosequencing, statistical association of individual TCRs with disease status, and machine learning. The study used immunosequencing to profile the T cell repertoires of approximately 690 subjects and linked those repertoires to cytomegalovirus serostatus. Both class I and class II loci were covered by HLA typing, at four-digit resolution. A handful of DR-DQ haplotypes were handled as single units for association and clustering because linkage in the cohort was strong. Approximately 310 gigabases of sequencing data and 70 million to 100 million unique TCR sequences were included in an early release covering several hundred HLA-typed donors. What the study reported, not specific to this receptor: Most TCR sequences were seen in very few donors, while some public TCRs were found in many individuals. Broadly in line with IMGT annotations, most TCR beta V segments showed up in productive rearrangements about 87% or about 30% of the time in an earlier analysis of around 550 of the donors. The presence/absence analyses assumed that sequencing depth was roughly uniform across donors, and that assumption may not be true. A later analysis reported that several top co-occurrence clusters appeared linked to parvovirus B19, influenza, CMV and Epstein-Barr virus. In a later genetic analysis, fewer N-insertions in productive TCRs were reported among donors in an Asian-associated ancestry cluster than the roughly 700-donor mean. A later analysis found that TCR association rates varied across HLA loci, with DRB1 alleles showing the most associated TCRs and HLA-C alleles the fewest. Because counts were too low, roughly 17 rarely observed V segments, including chromosome 9 orphons, were left out of the earlier analysis of several hundred of the donors. Because HLA typing was unavailable for some donors at each locus, only the typed subset was used in association tests. The 87-base-pair reads could not distinguish some IMGT-functional V segments, including TRBV6-2 and TRBV6-3, so those segments were excluded. According to the authors, the approach could potentially be generalized to other disease states and immunological phenotypes. A further reported finding was that TCR beta sequences accurately predicted the HLA-A and HLA-B alleles for most subjects in the first cohort. In this cohort, only TCR beta chains were sequenced, and detectable features were limited by the absence of alpha or paired-chain data. In a later analysis, over 15,000 TCR beta sequences were associated with specific HLA alleles at a false discovery rate of 0.05. A group of highly shared sequence variants was considered likely to be a technical artifact of the sequencing pipeline. For the cohort, immune exposure information was limited to CMV serostatus. The classifier was reported to diagnose cytomegalovirus status with high specificity and sensitivity in both the original cohort and the validation cohort. Assigning TCR associations to individual alleles was difficult when HLA alleles, especially DR and DQ, strongly co-occurred. Correlated functional status among segregating V segments might be attributable to linkage disequilibrium, but an unknown experimental factor could not be ruled out. In a later analysis, HLA-associated TCR beta chains showed more clonal expansion and lower generation probabilities than non-associated chains that were equally common. V-gene and J-gene trimming of TCR beta chains was associated with a missense DCLRE1C variant in a later genetic analysis, and the association was replicated in an independent cohort. A total of fewer than 200 TCR beta chains were listed by the study as associated with cytomegalovirus. In vitro tests confirmed that a few of the cytomegalovirus-associated TCR beta chains recognize cytomegalovirus antigens. Most CMV-associated TCR beta chains appeared to be HLA-restricted in a later analysis, and the HLA associations seemed to be driven largely by CMV exposure.

The cohort consisted of 670 or so healthy bone marrow donors. Cohort members were all nominally healthy when sampled, although unrecorded immune exposures were likely present. The donor tested CMV seronegative, placing the donor among the 350 to 400 seronegative members of the cohort. Every donor gave a peripheral blood sample, and the peripheral blood mononuclear cells from that sample were used for TCR beta sequencing. The Qiagen DNeasy Blood Extraction Kit was used to extract genomic DNA from the blood cell samples. Between the V and J ends, shortened by 4 bases and 2 bases respectively, the junction contains 11 bases. CDR1 and CDR2, looked up from the germline V gene (reference sequence), are LNHDA and SQIVND. The CDR3 has 15 amino acids, counting the end cysteine and phenylalanine. The retained sequence is limited to the CDR3, 45 bases, with the frame set at the first base. The receptor library was made with the immunoSEQ multiplex PCR assay. For the multiplex PCR, a mixture combining 60 forward primers for TCR Vbeta segments and 13 reverse primers for TCR Jbeta segments was used. A multiplex PCR assay on genomic DNA amplified the CDR3 region of rearranged TCR beta genes. The Illumina HiSeq System was used to sequence the amplified TCR beta libraries as 87-base-pair reads. The study's own analysis went as follows. A later analysis counted 65 million to 90 million unique TCR beta chains across the 600 to 850 repertoires, and around 9.9 million of these chains were shared by at least two donors. To remove PCR and sequencing errors, raw reads were error-corrected and collapsed into unique sequences using a nearest-neighbor algorithm that merged closely related sequences. V, D and J gene segments were assigned by aligning CDR3 sequences to IMGT reference sequences. For a sequence to be retained, at least a six-nucleotide match to both a V gene segment and a J gene segment was required. A rearrangement was called productive if the CDR3 had no stop codons and remained in frame with V and J, and every other rearrangement was called non-productive. Following IMGT convention, CDR3 was defined as the stretch from the second conserved V-encoded cysteine to the conserved J-encoded phenylalanine. The earlier analysis of approximately 500 of the donors excluded sequences that lacked an unambiguous match to a single V gene segment. In an earlier analysis of 587 of the donors, a V segment was called functional when productive rearrangements were above 56.7%, and segregating when the standard deviation between donors exceeded 5%. A statistical classification framework was developed to diagnose cytomegalovirus status using the catalog of TCR beta chain sequences. V and J gene assignment, in a later analysis, came from comparing TCR nucleotide sequences with IMGT/GENE-DB human TR gene sequences. In a later analysis, CDR3 sequences and most-parsimonious VDJ recombination scenarios were assigned using the TCRdist pipeline. In a later analysis, each TCR beta chain was defined by its CDR3 amino acid sequence together with its V-gene family, and reads lacking a unique V-gene family were excluded. In a later analysis, fewer than 600 highly shared, low-generation-probability nucleotide sequences were removed to address suspected cross-contamination and a sequencing artifact. For each public chain, a later analysis derived a clonal expansion index from normalized ranks of inferred template counts within each repertoire. A later analysis computed generation probabilities with a VDJ recombination model fitted to out-of-frame rearrangements, and checked the results against IGoR. A later analysis scored TCR-TCR, TCR-HLA and TCR-CMV co-occurrence with hypergeometric tests, applying a repertoire-size bias correction to TCR pairs. To estimate false discovery rates, a later analysis permuted the HLA or CMV assignments 20 times. In a later analysis, co-occurring TCRs were grouped using DBSCAN, with TCRdist sequence similarity added in when clustering inside HLA-allele-positive subsets. Repertoires with fewer than 30,000 or more than 120,000 public chains, plus five repertoires with anomalous nucleotide sharing, were excluded from co-occurrence clustering. TCRdb mirrors the immuneACCESS table, restricted to in-frame sequences. Some clones are absent from its copies; in checked studies, under half trace to an unresolved V gene, and the reason for the others is unknown. That table is the source of V, J and clone size, and D and trimming were worked out from the DNA. Within this sample are about 140,000 clones, with around 78% of them counted one time only. Of the sample, approximately 1.4% is held by the ten largest clones.

Details on this clone: Its target antigen remains unknown. No base quality information exists; no much larger clone differs at one position.

The chain employs TRBV19 and TRBJ1-4; the D gene identity is not certain. This clonotype was obtained from a man aged 40-49 years in good health and CMV-seronegative. Sequences were obtained from PBMCs. This receptor has the CDR3 CASSTLRGTNEKLFF. The nucleotide sequence is given as TGTGCCAGTAGTACCCTCCGAGGGACTAATGAAAAACTGTTTTTT.